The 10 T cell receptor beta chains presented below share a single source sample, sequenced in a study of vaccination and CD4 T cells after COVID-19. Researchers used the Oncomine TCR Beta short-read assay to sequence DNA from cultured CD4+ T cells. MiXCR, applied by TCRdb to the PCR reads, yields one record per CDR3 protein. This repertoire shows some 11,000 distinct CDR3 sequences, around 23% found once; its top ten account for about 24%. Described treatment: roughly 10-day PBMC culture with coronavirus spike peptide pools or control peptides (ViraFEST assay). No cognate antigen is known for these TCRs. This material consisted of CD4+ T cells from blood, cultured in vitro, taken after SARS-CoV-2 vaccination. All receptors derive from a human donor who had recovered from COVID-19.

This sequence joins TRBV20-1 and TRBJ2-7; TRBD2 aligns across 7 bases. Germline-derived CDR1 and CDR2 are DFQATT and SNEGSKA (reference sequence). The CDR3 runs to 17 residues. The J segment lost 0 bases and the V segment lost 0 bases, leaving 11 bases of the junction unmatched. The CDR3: CSARDDHSGSSSYEQYF. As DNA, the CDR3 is TGCAGTGCTAGAGATGATCATAGCGGGTCCAGCTCCTACGAGCAGTACTTC.

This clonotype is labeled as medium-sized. CDR3 DNA: TGTGCCAGCAGCTTAGAGGCCAGGGCCCACGAGCAGTACTTC. Translation: CASSLEARAHEQYF. The V call is TRBV7-9, the J call TRBJ2-7; D perhaps matches TRBD1 (5 bases). CDR3 length: 14 amino acids. CDR1 is SEHNR, CDR2 FQNEAQ, per germline (reference sequence). V gave up 1 base and J gave up 5 bases, with 12 bases separating them.

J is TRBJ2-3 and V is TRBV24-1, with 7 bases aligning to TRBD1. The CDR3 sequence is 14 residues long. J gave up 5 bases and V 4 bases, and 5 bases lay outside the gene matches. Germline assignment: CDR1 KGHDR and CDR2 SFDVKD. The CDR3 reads CATSEGTERDTQYF. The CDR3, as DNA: TGTGCCACCAGTGAAGGGACAGAGAGAGATACGCAGTATTTT.

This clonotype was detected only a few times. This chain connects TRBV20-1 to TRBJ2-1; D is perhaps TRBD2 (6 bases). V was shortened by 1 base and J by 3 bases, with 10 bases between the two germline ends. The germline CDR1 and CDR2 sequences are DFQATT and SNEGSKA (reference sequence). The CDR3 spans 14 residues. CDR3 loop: CSARGEAGYNEQFF. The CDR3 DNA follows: TGCAGTGCTAGAGGGGAAGCGGGCTACAATGAGCAGTTCTTC.

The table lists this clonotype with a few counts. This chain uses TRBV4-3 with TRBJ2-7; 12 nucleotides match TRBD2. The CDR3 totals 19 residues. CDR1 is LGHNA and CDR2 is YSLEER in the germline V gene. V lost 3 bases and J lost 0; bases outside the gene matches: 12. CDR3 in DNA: TGCGCCAGCAGCCACAGGACCGGGACTAGCGGGCGGAGCTCCTACGAGCAGTACTTC. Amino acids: CASSHRTGTSGRSSYEQYF.

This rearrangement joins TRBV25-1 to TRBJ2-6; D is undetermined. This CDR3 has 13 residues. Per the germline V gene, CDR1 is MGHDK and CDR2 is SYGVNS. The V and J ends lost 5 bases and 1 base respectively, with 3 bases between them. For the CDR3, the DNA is TGTGCCAGCAGTAGTTCTGGGGCCAACGTCCTGACTTTC. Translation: CASSSSGANVLTF. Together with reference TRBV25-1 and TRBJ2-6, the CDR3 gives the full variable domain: EADIYQTPRYLVIGTGKKITLECSQTMGHDKMYWYQQDPGMELHLIHYSYGVNSTEKGDLSSESTVSRIRTEHFPLTLESARPSHTSQYLCASSSSGANVLTFGAGSRLTVL.

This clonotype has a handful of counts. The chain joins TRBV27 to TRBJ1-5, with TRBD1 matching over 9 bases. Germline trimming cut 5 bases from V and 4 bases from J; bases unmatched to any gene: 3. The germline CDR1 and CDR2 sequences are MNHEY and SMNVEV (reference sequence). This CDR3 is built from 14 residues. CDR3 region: CASSIGQGNQPQHF. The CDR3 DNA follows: TGTGCCAGCAGTATCGGACAGGGGAATCAGCCCCAGCATTTT.

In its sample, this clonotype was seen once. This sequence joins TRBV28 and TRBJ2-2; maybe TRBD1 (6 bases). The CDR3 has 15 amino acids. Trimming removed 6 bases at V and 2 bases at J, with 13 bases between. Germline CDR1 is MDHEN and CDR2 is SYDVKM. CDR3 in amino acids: CASSPGQSNTGELFF. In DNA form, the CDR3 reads TGTGCCAGCAGCCCCGGACAGAGCAACACCGGGGAGCTGTTTTTT.

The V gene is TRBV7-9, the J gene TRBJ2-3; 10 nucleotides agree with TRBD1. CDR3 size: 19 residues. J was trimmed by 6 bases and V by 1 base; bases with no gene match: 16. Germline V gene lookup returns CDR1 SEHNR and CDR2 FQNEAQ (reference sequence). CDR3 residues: CASSLGRRGGTGAWDTQYF. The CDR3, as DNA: TGTGCCAGCAGCTTAGGACGACGAGGTGGGACAGGGGCGTGGGATACGCAGTATTTT.

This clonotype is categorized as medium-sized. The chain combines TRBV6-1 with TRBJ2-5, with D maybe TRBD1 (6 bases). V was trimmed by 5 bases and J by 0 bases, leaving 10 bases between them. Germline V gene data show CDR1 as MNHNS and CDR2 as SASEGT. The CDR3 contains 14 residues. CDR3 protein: CASSQDSYQETQYF. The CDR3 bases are TGTGCCAGCAGTCAGGACAGCTACCAAGAGACCCAGTACTTC.